This TCR beta chain derives from a study of blood T cell repertoires in COVID-19. Study details: Sample material is recorded as cDNA or gDNA derived from T cells, B-cell-depleted T cells, or PBMCs.

Using immunoSEQ multiplex PCR, the repertoire was profiled, and TCRdb retains in-frame clones only, with some absent. This sample has approximately 200,000 clones, with about four fifths found just once. V shed 5 bases and J 1 base; nucleotides not matched to a gene: 1. In germline, CDR1 is LGHDT, CDR2 YNNKEL (reference sequence). The CDR3 consists of 14 residues. Recruitment covered 20 to 25 US areas and drew participants whose ages spanned roughly 18 to 100 years. This sequence originates from a middle-aged man who had recovered from COVID-19. J is TRBJ2-7 and V is TRBV3-1 (or the pseudogene TRBV3-2), with 11 bases matching TRBD2. The specimen was PBMCs or T cells enriched from blood (not recorded which). The CDR3 bases are TGTGCCAGCAGCGGGACTAGCGGTTCCTACGAGCAGTACTTC. Protein: CASSGTSGSYEQYF.